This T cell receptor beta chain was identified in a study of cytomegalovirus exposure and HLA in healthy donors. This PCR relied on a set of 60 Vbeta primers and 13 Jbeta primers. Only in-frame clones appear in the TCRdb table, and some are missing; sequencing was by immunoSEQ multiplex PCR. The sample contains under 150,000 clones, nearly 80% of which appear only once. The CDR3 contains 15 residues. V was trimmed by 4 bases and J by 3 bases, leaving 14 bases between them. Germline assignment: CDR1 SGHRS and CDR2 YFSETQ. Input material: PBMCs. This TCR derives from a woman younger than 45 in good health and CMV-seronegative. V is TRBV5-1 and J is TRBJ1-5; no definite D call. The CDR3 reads CASSPEGGFNQPQHF. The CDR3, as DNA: TGCGCCAGCAGCCCGGAGGGCGGGTTCAATCAGCCCCAGCATTTT.